The clone carrying this TCR beta chain was picked up one time. This record belongs to a study of OX40 agonist ivuxolimab in advanced cancers. The method was immunoSEQ multiplex PCR; TCRdb's version includes in-frame clones alone and lacks a portion of them. Of roughly 79,000 clones listed, 85% to 95% are singletons. The J segment lost 7 bases and the V segment lost 0 bases, leaving 2 bases of the junction unmatched. CDR1 and CDR2 (germline): SGHKS, YYEKEE (reference sequence). The CDR3 consists of 14 residues. This TCR came from an adult with an advanced solid tumor such as melanoma, head and neck, liver or kidney cancer. The material was CD4+ or CD8+ T cells sorted from blood, obtained in a trial of the OX40 agonist ivuxolimab. The rearrangement joins TRBV5-5 to TRBJ1-5, with 9 bases aligning to TRBD1. The CDR3 loop is CASSLEQGAQPQHF. In DNA, the CDR3 is TGTGCCAGCAGCTTGGAACAGGGGGCCCAGCCCCAGCATTTT.